This T cell receptor beta chain comes out of a study of T cells in Graves' hyperthyroidism and ophthalmopathy. About the research overall: Peripheral blood draws took place at initial diagnosis, ahead of any treatment. Study-wide results and caveats: Researchers found most expanded thyroid clonotypes above 0.001 in blood as well. Ophthalmopathy could be told apart from stable hyperthyroidism with a 13 V-J model.

Isolation of PBMCs was performed on about 10 ml fresh peripheral blood. The source material, RNA transcripts, was used to amplify TCR beta CDR3 regions. Primed by the HTBI set, a first-round RT-PCR was run on the TCR CDR3. TCRdb passed the multiplex PCR reads through MiXCR, listing each CDR3 protein once. The sample yields more than 500,000 distinct CDR3 sequences, about 17% seen once. This clonotype has a count of ten or more. As yet, its antigen is unknown. The CDR3 covers 15 residues. The V gene's germline CDR1 is SNHLY and CDR2 FYNNEI. V lost 6 bases and J lost 7; bases outside the gene matches: 7. The sample taken for sequencing was blood. The sequence was obtained from a woman aged 25 to 45 with Graves' hyperthyroidism. The chain carries TRBV2 and TRBJ2-1; 12 bases are shared with TRBD2. CDR3 residues: CASRKTSGSLNEQFF. CDR3 DNA sequence: TGTGCCAGCAGGAAGACTAGCGGGAGTTTAAATGAGCAGTTCTTC.